One sample yielded the 26 T cell receptor beta chains listed below, sequenced in a study of CD8+CD57+ T cells in acquired aplastic anemia. The template used for profiling TCR beta VDJ and CDR3 was genomic DNA. TCRdb used MiXCR to reprocess the reads, holding one entry per CDR3 protein. The table shows 450,000 to 600,000 distinct CDR3 sequences, with under 40% occurring only once. Selection for sequencing was limited to patients who had shown CD8+CD57+ cell expansion by flow cytometry. The sequencing sample was made of sorted CD4+, CD8+, or CD8+CD57+ T cells (not recorded which) from PBMCs. These receptors were taken from a human donor with aplastic anemia.

This clonotype was counted a few times. V usage is TRBV7-7 and J usage is TRBJ2-6; D possibly corresponds to TRBD1 (6 bases). The germline V gene has CDR1 SSHAT and CDR2 FNYEAQ (reference sequence). CDR3 length equals 17 residues. V dropped 8 bases and J dropped 1 base, with 18 bases sitting between them. The CDR3 sequence: CASSPLHGQSGANVLTF. The CDR3 nucleotides are TGTGCCAGCTCCCCGCTCCATGGACAGTCTGGGGCCAACGTCCTGACTTTC.

This clonotype was counted at least ten times. The chain employs TRBV9 and TRBJ1-3, with D unresolved. V shed 4 bases and J shed 2 bases, with 13 bases lying between them. CDR1 is SGDLS and CDR2 is YYNGEE in the germline V gene. The CDR3 is 15 amino acids. The DNA for the CDR3 is TGTGCCAGCAGCTCGCGTGAAGGTGCTGGAAACACCATATATTTT. Encoded protein: CASSSREGAGNTIYF.

In DNA form, the CDR3 reads TGTGCCAGCAGCTTAGTTAACTTCGGTGGGGCTGAGCAGTTCTTC. It yields the protein CASSLVNFGGAEQFF. The genes are TRBV7-2 and TRBJ2-1, with a tentative D call TRBD1 (5 bases). V lost 1 base and J lost 9, with 16 bases in between. The germline gives CDR1 SGHTA, CDR2 FQGNSA. The CDR3 is 15 amino acids.

This clonotype was counted a single time. The rearrangement links TRBV29-1 to TRBJ2-7; the D gene is possibly TRBD2 (6 bases). CDR3 length equals 14 residues. V was clipped by 3 bases and J by 2 bases, with 14 bases between them. Germline lookup yields CDR1 SQVTM and CDR2 ANQGSEA. The CDR3 sequence: CSVEVSGHAYEQYF. The CDR3 nucleotides are TGCAGCGTTGAGGTTAGCGGACACGCCTACGAGCAGTACTTC.

This chain joins TRBV19 and TRBJ1-5, with TRBD1 matching over 9 bases. The CDR3 runs to 17 residues. The germline gives CDR1 LNHDA, CDR2 SQIVND (reference sequence). V dropped 0 bases and J dropped 7; count of bases not matched to a gene: 10. CDR3 region: CASSIEPGQGSGQPQHF. The CDR3 coding sequence is TGTGCCAGTAGTATAGAGCCGGGACAGGGTTCAGGACAGCCCCAGCATTTT.

J is TRBJ1-4 and V is TRBV20-1; 7 nucleotides line up with TRBD1. CDR1 and CDR2 (germline): DFQATT, SNEGSKA (reference sequence). The junction had 5 bases not matched to a gene; V was cut back by 6 bases and J by 13 bases. The CDR3 contains 10 residues. The CDR3 DNA follows: TGCAGTGCGTGGACAGGCGCACTGTTTTTT. This encodes CSAWTGALFF.

To note about this clonotype: The junction departs from germline at one end; a sequencing error may be responsible. The chain has TRBV7-3 and TRBJ2-1; 14 bases agree with TRBD2. In germline, CDR1 is SGHTA, CDR2 FQGTGA. CDR3 size: 15 residues. CDR3 in DNA: TGTGCCAGCAGCGCGACTAGCGGGGGGGTTAATGAGCAGCTCTTC. Translated, it gives CASSATSGGVNEQLF.

In this sample, this clonotype turned up many times. The chain joins TRBV10-3 to TRBJ2-1; 8 nucleotides align to TRBD1. Germline V CDR1 and CDR2: ENHRY, SYGVKD. Trimming at V came to 8 bases and at J to 3 bases, leaving 0 bases not matched to a gene. This CDR3 spans 12 amino acids. This chain's CDR3 is CAIGQGYNEQFF. As DNA, the CDR3 is TGTGCCATCGGACAGGGCTACAATGAGCAGTTCTTC.

This clonotype was detected many times. CDR3 protein: CSVEVRPYEQYF. Written as DNA, the CDR3 is TGCAGCGTTGAAGTACGCCCCTACGAGCAGTACTTC. The chain uses TRBV29-1 and TRBJ2-7; D not certain. CDR1 is SQVTM, CDR2 ANQGSEA, per germline. The CDR3 runs 12 residues. Trimming shortened V by 1 base and J by 2 bases, and 6 bases separated the two germline ends.

Concerning this clonotype: A much larger clone differs from this one at a single base, so this may be a read error. This sequence joins TRBV20-1 and TRBJ1-6, with D hard to call. The CDR3 runs to 13 residues. V lost 4 bases, J lost 7 bases, and 11 bases lay in between. Germline V lookup: CDR1 DFQATT, CDR2 SNEGSKA (reference sequence). The CDR3 is CSAKDSPNSPLHF. In nucleotides, the CDR3 is TGCAGTGCTAAAGATTCCCCCAATTCACCCCTCCACTTT.

The CDR3 coding sequence is TGTGCCAGCAACCTTCTAGCGGGAGGCTACAATGAGCAGTTCTTC. Translating it yields CASNLLAGGYNEQFF. The chain recombines TRBV7-9 with TRBJ2-1, with TRBD2 matching 11 bases. Germline assignment: CDR1 SEHNR and CDR2 FQNEAQ (reference sequence). This CDR3 is built from 15 residues. After removal of 7 bases from V and 3 bases from J, the junction contained 5 bases not matched to a gene.

The table lists this clonotype with many counts. The chain carries TRBV7-9 and TRBJ1-1; 8 bases line up with TRBD1. Germline V gene data show CDR1 as SEHNR and CDR2 as FQNEAQ (reference sequence). The CDR3 extends over 13 amino acids. Trimming removed 2 bases from V and 7 bases from J; junction bases left unmatched: 3. CDR3 amino acids: CASSLQGAGEAFF. Here the CDR3 DNA reads TGTGCCAGCAGCTTACAGGGGGCTGGTGAAGCTTTCTTT. Variable domain in full (rest from reference TRBV7-9 and TRBJ1-1): DTGVSQNPRHKITKRGQNVTFRCDPISEHNRLYWYRQTLGQGPEFLTYFQNEAQLEKSRLLSDRFSAERPKGSFSTLEIQRTEQGDSAMYLCASSLQGAGEAFFGQGTRLTVV.

In this sample, this clonotype turned up a few times. The chain carries TRBV20-1 and TRBJ1-2, with 8 nucleotides matching TRBD1. The CDR3 is 12 amino acids. The V gene's germline CDR1 is DFQATT and CDR2 SNEGSKA (reference sequence). Trimming removed 3 bases from V and 8 bases from J; junction bases left unmatched: 5. For the CDR3, the DNA is TGCAGTGCTAGCAGGGGGCTTGAGGGCTACACCTTC. It specifies CSASRGLEGYTF.

This clonotype appeared many times. The rearrangement uses TRBV20-1 and TRBJ2-7, with 8 positions matching TRBD2. J gave up 5 bases and V 2 bases, and 8 bases lay outside the gene matches. CDR1 DFQATT and CDR2 SNEGSKA come from the germline V gene (reference sequence). The length of the CDR3 is 14 residues. The CDR3 DNA sequence: TGCAGTGCTAGACCGGGAGGGCGTTCCCACGAGCAGTACTTC. Translation gives CSARPGGRSHEQYF.

This clonotype was observed a handful of times. V usage is TRBV18 and J usage is TRBJ2-2, with D unclear. The germline V and J ends were trimmed by 5 bases and 1 base, with 5 bases remaining between them. CDR1 is KGHSH, CDR2 LQKENI, per germline. This CDR3 is built from 13 residues. CDR3 in amino acids: CASSEMNTGELFF. The CDR3 coding sequence is TGTGCCAGCTCAGAGATGAACACCGGGGAGCTGTTTTTT.

A few counts support this clonotype. Possible read error: a much larger clone is one base away. V gene TRBV25-1 combines with J gene TRBJ1-3; D unresolved. CDR3 length: 14 residues. Germline loops: CDR1 MGHDK, CDR2 SYGVNS. CDR3 coding DNA: TGTGCCAGCAGAGGACTCTACAATGGAGACACCATATATTTT. Translation: CASRGLYNGDTIYF.

The V and J genes are TRBV10-3 and TRBJ2-7; D call uncertain. The ends were cut back, 0 bases at V and 3 bases at J, with 9 bases in the middle. CDR3 size: 14 residues. Looked up from germline, CDR1 is ENHRY and CDR2 is SYGVKD. The CDR3 region has the DNA TGTGCCATCAGTGAGTCCCGACAAGTCTACGAGCAGTACTTC. This encodes CAISESRQVYEQYF.

The chain carries TRBV5-5 and TRBJ1-1, with a possible D match to TRBD1 (5 bases). Deletions cut 2 bases from V and 2 bases from J, with 13 bases between. Germline V gene sequence: CDR1 SGHKS, CDR2 YYEKEE (reference sequence). The CDR3 consists of 15 residues. The CDR3 DNA follows: TGTGCCAGCAGCTTTGCTATCAGGGCAAACACTGAAGCTTTCTTT. It translates to CASSFAIRANTEAFF. Based on the CDR3 plus reference TRBV5-5 and TRBJ1-1, the full variable domain is DAGVTQSPTHLIKTRGQQVTLRCSPISGHKSVSWYQQVLGQGPQFIFQYYEKEERGRGNFPDRFSARQFPNYSSELNVNALLLGDSALYLCASSFAIRANTEAFFGQGTRLTVV.

V is TRBV25-1 and J is TRBJ2-7; 11 bases are shared with TRBD1. Germline values: CDR1 MGHDK, CDR2 SYGVNS. This CDR3 spans 16 amino acids. The V gene end was trimmed by 6 bases and the J gene end by 3 bases; junction bases not matched to a gene: 10. The CDR3: CASSARTGTGGYEQYF. CDR3 in DNA: TGTGCCAGCAGCGCTCGAACCGGGACAGGGGGCTACGAGCAGTACTTC.

This clonotype occurred many times. This chain joins TRBV7-2 and TRBJ1-2, with 8 positions matching TRBD1. The CDR3 sequence is 14 residues long. CDR1 and CDR2 from the germline V gene are SGHTA and FQGNSA. The junction had 9 bases not matched to a gene; V was cut back by 5 bases and J by 7 bases. In nucleotides, the CDR3 is TGTGCCAGCAGCACAGACAGGGGACCATCTGGCTACACCTTC. It yields the protein CASSTDRGPSGYTF.

In this sample, this clonotype turned up once. At one of its ends the junction is not consistent with the germline gene, which may arise from a read error. This sequence joins TRBV19 and TRBJ1-6, with 8 bases that match TRBD1. Germline V gene lookup returns CDR1 LNHDA and CDR2 SQIVND (reference sequence). The CDR3 loop spans 18 amino acids. The CDR3 DNA reads as TGTACCAGTAGAACCGCGCCAGGGGGCCTATCCTATAATTCACCCCTCCACTTT. This translates into CTSRTAPGGLSYNSPLHF.

This clonotype was seen only once. Compared with germline, one end of the junction differs, possibly owing to a read error. This rearrangement joins TRBV7-6 to TRBJ2-7; D gene ambiguous. The germline CDR1 and CDR2 sequences are SGHVS and FNYEAQ. The CDR3 is 12 residues long. The CDR3 spells CASSLGSYQQYF. CDR3 DNA: TGTGCCAGCAGCCTCGGAAGCTACCAGCAGTACTTC.

The sample holds many counts of this clonotype. The genes are TRBV24-1 and TRBJ2-2; 12 nucleotides agree with TRBD2. V was clipped by 7 bases and J by 5 bases; unmatched bases: 7. Germline lookup yields CDR1 KGHDR and CDR2 SFDVKD. The CDR3 loop spans 16 amino acids. The CDR3 protein is CATRPTSGGRTGELFF. The CDR3, as DNA: TGTGCCACCAGACCGACTAGCGGGGGACGGACCGGGGAGCTGTTTTTT.

This chain links TRBV20-1 with TRBJ1-1, with D possibly TRBD1 on 6 matching bases. V lost 6 bases and J 1 base, leaving 12 bases between the germline ends. The germline V gene has CDR1 DFQATT and CDR2 SNEGSKA (reference sequence). This CDR3 region has 13 residues. CDR3 nucleotides: TGCAGTGCGGGGGGCAGACCGAACACTGAAGCTTTCTTT. Protein sequence: CSAGGRPNTEAFF.

J is TRBJ1-1 and V is TRBV30; no firm D call. V was cut by 5 bases and J by 6 bases, with 22 bases left in between. The CDR3 covers 15 residues. CDR1 and CDR2 from the germline V gene are GTSNPN and SVGIG (reference sequence). CDR3 in DNA: TGTGCCTGGTCCCGACTTAGACTATACCTCTCTGAAGCTTTCTTT. It specifies CAWSRLRLYLSEAFF. The complete variable domain, with remaining parts taken from reference TRBV30 and TRBJ1-1, reads SQTIHQWPATLVQPVGSPLSLECTVEGTSNPNLYWYRQAAGRGLQLLFYSVGIGQISSEVPQNLSASRPQDRQFILSSKKLLLSDSGFYLCAWSRLRLYLSEAFFGQGTRLTVV.

This clonotype came up many times. The CDR3 sequence: CATSRDIPSGYNEQFF. The CDR3 region has the DNA TGTGCCACCAGCAGAGATATCCCTAGTGGCTACAATGAGCAGTTCTTC. The V call is TRBV15, the J call TRBJ2-1; no firm D call. Deletions cut 0 bases from V and 3 bases from J, with 12 bases between. Germline CDR1 reads LNHNV; CDR2 reads YYDKDF (reference sequence). This CDR3 comprises 16 residues.